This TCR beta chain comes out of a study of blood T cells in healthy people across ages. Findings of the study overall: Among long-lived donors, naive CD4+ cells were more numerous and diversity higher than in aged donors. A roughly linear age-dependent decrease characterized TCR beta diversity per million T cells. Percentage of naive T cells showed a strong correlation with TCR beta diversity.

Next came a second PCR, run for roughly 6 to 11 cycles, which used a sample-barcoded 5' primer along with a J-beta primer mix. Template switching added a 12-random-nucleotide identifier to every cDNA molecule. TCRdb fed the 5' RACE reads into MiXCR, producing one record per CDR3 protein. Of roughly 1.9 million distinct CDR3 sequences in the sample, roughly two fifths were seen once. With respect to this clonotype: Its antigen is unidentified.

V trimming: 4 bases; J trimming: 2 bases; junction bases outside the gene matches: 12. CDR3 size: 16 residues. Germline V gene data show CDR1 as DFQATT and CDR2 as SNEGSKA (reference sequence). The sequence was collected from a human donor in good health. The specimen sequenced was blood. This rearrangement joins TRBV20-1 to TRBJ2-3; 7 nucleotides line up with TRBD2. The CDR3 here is CSANRVGGLVTDTQYF. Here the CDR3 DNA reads TGCAGTGCTAATCGAGTGGGAGGACTAGTCACAGATACGCAGTATTTT.